This entry lists 20 T cell receptor beta chains sequenced from one sample in a study of shared clonotypes between healthy human individuals. Naive CD8 cells, CD45RO-negative and positively selected for CCR7, excluded terminally differentiated effector memory CD45RA+ cells. Method: immunoSEQ multiplex PCR; TCRdb's copy keeps in-frame clones and lacks some. The sample carries millions of clones, about 92% recorded once. The material sequenced was naive CD8+ T cells from PBMCs. The receptors were sampled from a man aged 18 to 35 in good health. Some clones in this sample may be carry-over from other donors' samples.

The gene calls are TRBV7-8 and TRBJ2-3; tentative D call: TRBD1 (6 bases). Germline V gene data show CDR1 as SGHVS and CDR2 as FQNEAQ. This CDR3 region has 16 residues. V was shortened by 1 base and J by 0 bases, with 11 bases between the two germline ends. The CDR3 bases are TGTGCCAGCAGCTTAGGTTGGGACACCAGCACAGATACGCAGTATTTT. Encoded protein: CASSLGWDTSTDTQYF. Based on the CDR3 plus reference TRBV7-8 and TRBJ2-3, the full variable domain is GAGVSQSPRYKVAKRGQDVALRCDPISGHVSLFWYQQALGQGPEFLTYFQNEAQLDKSGLPSDRFFAERPEGSVSTLKIQRTQQEDSAVYLCASSLGWDTSTDTQYFGPGTRLTVL.

V gene TRBV7-2 combines with J gene TRBJ2-3, with 8 bases lining up with TRBD1. This CDR3 is 16 amino acids long. V was clipped by 5 bases and J by 6 bases; unmatched bases: 13. The germline CDR1 and CDR2 sequences are SGHTA and FQGNSA. The CDR3 region is CASSTRQGQDFDTQYF. In nucleotides, the CDR3 is TGTGCCAGCAGCACCAGACAGGGGCAGGACTTTGATACGCAGTATTTT.

The rearrangement joins TRBV7-2 to TRBJ1-2; 8 bases match TRBD1. This CDR3 comprises 15 residues. V lost 5 bases, J lost 8 bases, and 13 bases stayed unmatched. The germline gives CDR1 SGHTA, CDR2 FQGNSA. The CDR3 DNA is TGTGCCAGCAGCGCCTGGACAGGGAGAGGTTGGGGCTACACCTTC. It is translated as CASSAWTGRGWGYTF.

This sequence joins TRBV29-1 and TRBJ2-1, with D perhaps matching TRBD1 (5 bases). The length of the CDR3 is 14 residues. The germline V gene encodes CDR1 SQVTM and CDR2 ANQGSEA. Trimming removed 4 bases from V and 8 bases from J, with 18 bases in between. The DNA for the CDR3 is TGCAGCGTTGTCGAGGTGGGCTTAGGGGATGAGCAGTTCTTC. Amino acid sequence: CSVVEVGLGDEQFF.

The chain couples TRBV5-6 to TRBJ2-4; D is undetermined. From germline, CDR1 is SGHDT and CDR2 YYEEEE. Trimming took 0 bases from V and 11 from J, leaving 6 bases between them. The CDR3 runs to 11 residues. The CDR3 sequence: CASSLGSVQYF. The CDR3 nucleotides read TGTGCCAGCAGCTTGGGTTCCGTTCAGTACTTC.

The CDR3 DNA is TGTGCCAGCAGTTTCTCCCGCGACCCACGAAATGAGCAGTTCTTC. It translates to CASSFSRDPRNEQFF. The chain has TRBV27 and TRBJ2-1; unclear D gene. The CDR3 sequence is 15 residues long. Trimming left V 3 bases short and J 7 bases short, with 16 bases between. Per the germline V gene, CDR1 is MNHEY and CDR2 is SMNVEV (reference sequence).

V gene TRBV5-4 combines with J gene TRBJ2-2; D gene unclear. Germline CDR1 is SGHNT and CDR2 is YYREEE (reference sequence). The CDR3 length is 13 residues. V gave up 4 bases and J gave up 4 bases, with 8 bases separating them. The CDR3 DNA sequence: TGTGCCAGCAGCGCGTGGTTCACCGGGGAGCTGTTTTTT. This sequence encodes CASSAWFTGELFF.

The J gene is TRBJ2-1, the V gene TRBV5-5, with D possibly TRBD1 on 5 matching bases. V gave up 0 bases and J gave up 6 bases, with 16 bases separating them. There are 16 residues in the CDR3. The V gene's germline CDR1 is SGHKS and CDR2 YYEKEE (reference sequence). CDR3 loop: CASSLDPRPQGNEQFF. As DNA, the CDR3 is TGTGCCAGCAGCTTGGATCCCAGGCCCCAGGGCAATGAGCAGTTCTTC.

The CDR3 reads CAITAPGVTRQFF. The DNA for the CDR3 is TGTGCCATCACGGCCCCGGGGGTAACTAGGCAGTTCTTC. The gene calls are TRBV10-3 and TRBJ2-1, with a possible D match to TRBD2 (6 bases). The germline CDR1 and CDR2 sequences are ENHRY and SYGVKD. The CDR3 runs 13 residues. V gave up 7 bases and J gave up 12 bases, with 19 bases separating them.

The chain couples TRBV6-5 to TRBJ1-2; TRBD1 might be the D (5 bases). Per the germline V gene, CDR1 is MNHEY and CDR2 is SVGAGI. The V end was cut by 9 bases, the J end by 4 bases, with 12 bases between. This CDR3 spans 12 amino acids. The DNA of the CDR3 is TGTGCCAGTGGGGGGGTCTCCTATGGCTACACCTTC. This encodes CASGGVSYGYTF.

CDR3 DNA sequence: TGTGCCAGCAGCCCAGGCCGGGGAGGCATCGGCTATGGCTACACCTTC. Translation: CASSPGRGGIGYGYTF. The chain employs TRBV9 and TRBJ1-2; D uncertain. V gave up 4 bases and J gave up 4 bases, with 20 bases separating them. The germline gives CDR1 SGDLS, CDR2 YYNGEE. The CDR3 totals 16 residues.

The rearrangement links TRBV9 to TRBJ2-1; 11 nucleotides agree with TRBD2. The V and J ends lost 2 bases and 3 bases, in that order; junction bases with no gene match: 1. This CDR3 spans 15 amino acids. Germline V gives CDR1 SGDLS, CDR2 YYNGEE. The CDR3 bases are TGTGCCAGCAGCGTTACTAGCGGGAGCTACAATGAGCAGTTCTTC. Translation gives CASSVTSGSYNEQFF. The whole variable domain, remainder taken from reference TRBV9 and TRBJ2-1, is DSGVTQTPKHLITATGQRVTLRCSPRSGDLSVYWYQQSLDQGLQFLIQYYNGEERAKGNILERFSAQQFPDLHSELNLSSLELGDSALYFCASSVTSGSYNEQFFGPGTRLTVL.

This clone came up a few times. The chain combines TRBV6-1 with TRBJ2-1; 9 nucleotides match TRBD2. The V gene end was trimmed by 2 bases and the J gene end by 8 bases; junction bases not matched to a gene: 7. Germline assignment: CDR1 MNHNS and CDR2 SASEGT. The CDR3 has 15 residues. CDR3 region: CASSESAGGPDEQFF. The CDR3 DNA sequence: TGTGCCAGCAGTGAATCGGCGGGAGGGCCCGATGAGCAGTTCTTC.

J is TRBJ2-7 and V is TRBV5-1; weak D call: TRBD1 (6 bases). Germline loops: CDR1 SGHRS, CDR2 YFSETQ. CDR3 length: 13 residues. Trimming took off 4 bases at V and 6 bases at J, with 14 bases between the two ends. CDR3 coding DNA: TGCGCCAGCAGCGCCACAGGGAGCGGCGAGCAGTACTTC. As protein: CASSATGSGEQYF.

The CDR3, as DNA: TGTGCCAGCAGCCCCCTAGCGGGTCCTCCGCAACTCACAGATACGCAGTATTTT. It is translated as CASSPLAGPPQLTDTQYF. J is TRBJ2-3 and V is TRBV11-2; 8 nucleotides agree with TRBD2. Germline V gene data show CDR1 as SGHAT and CDR2 as FQNNGV. The CDR3 totals 18 residues. The V and J ends lost 5 bases and 2 bases, in that order; junction bases with no gene match: 15.

J is TRBJ2-7 and V is TRBV5-8; TRBD2 aligns across 8 bases. Germline V gene lookup returns CDR1 SGHTS and CDR2 YDEGEE. The CDR3 consists of 15 residues. Germline trimming cut 4 bases from V and 2 bases from J; bases unmatched to any gene: 8. This CDR3 is CASSPQAGVPYEQYF. CDR3 coding DNA: TGTGCCAGCAGCCCCCAAGCGGGAGTCCCCTACGAGCAGTACTTC.

J is TRBJ2-1 and V is TRBV4-1; D might be TRBD2 (6 bases). The CDR3 has 14 amino acids. V lost 8 bases and J lost 1, with 12 bases in between. In germline, CDR1 is MGHRA, CDR2 YSYEKL. CDR3 residues: CASGGIGSYNEQFF. The DNA for the CDR3 is TGCGCCAGCGGAGGGATTGGGTCCTACAATGAGCAGTTCTTC.

This chain uses TRBV13 with TRBJ1-1; D perhaps matches TRBD1 (6 bases). Germline V CDR1 and CDR2: PRHDT, FYEKMQ (reference sequence). This CDR3 region has 15 residues. V shed 4 bases and J shed 3 bases, with 15 bases lying between them. The CDR3, as DNA: TGTGCCAGCAGCTCCTACAGGGAATCGGACACTGAAGCTTTCTTT. Its protein is CASSSYRESDTEAFF.

The V gene is TRBV6-6, the J gene TRBJ2-2; TRBD2 is a possible D gene (6 bases). Germline lookup yields CDR1 MNHNY and CDR2 SVGAGI (reference sequence). CDR3 length: 16 residues. Trimming took 2 bases from V and 2 from J, leaving 12 bases between them. This chain's CDR3 is CASSYGAGPNTGELFF. In DNA, the CDR3 is TGTGCCAGCAGTTACGGCGCGGGGCCTAACACCGGGGAGCTGTTTTTT.

V usage is TRBV28 and J usage is TRBJ1-1; 7 bases are shared with TRBD1. V gave up 5 bases and J gave up 4 bases; unmatched junction bases: 10. This CDR3 spans 15 amino acids. Germline CDR1 MDHEN, CDR2 SYDVKM. CDR3 nucleotide sequence: TGTGCCAGCAGTCTCCAACAGGGGTGGGGCACTGAAGCTTTCTTT. Amino acids: CASSLQQGWGTEAFF.